This T cell receptor (beta chain) was found in a study of cytomegalovirus exposure and HLA in healthy donors. Study-wide background: An early data release held approximately 85 million unique TCRs from HLA-typed donors.

Trimming left V 2 bases short and J 0 bases short, with 14 bases between. This CDR3 has 16 amino acids. CDR1 SGHRS and CDR2 YFSETQ come from the germline V gene. Both 60 Vbeta primers and 13 Jbeta primers went into the PCR. The repertoire was sequenced with immunoSEQ multiplex PCR; TCRdb's copy has only in-frame clones and lacks some. This sample yields about 190,000 clones, of which more than 75% are seen a single time; over 1% belongs to the top ten. The sequence was collected from a man aged 25 to 40 in good health and CMV-seronegative. Sequenced sample: PBMCs. The V gene is TRBV5-1, the J gene TRBJ1-1, with D possibly TRBD1 on 6 matching bases. The CDR3 DNA follows: TGCGCCAGCAGCTTTTCAAGGACAGATATGAACACTGAAGCTTTCTTT. Amino acids: CASSFSRTDMNTEAFF.